What follows are 30 T cell receptor beta chains derived from one specimen sequenced in a study of technical replicates of blood from several donors. Data came from immunoSEQ multiplex PCR; TCRdb stores just in-frame clones and leaves some out. The sample has approximately 81,000 clones; about 81% are singletons. Sequencing was carried out using PBMCs. Receptor source: a human donor in good health. Some clones in this sample may be carry-over from other donors' samples.

This clone was picked up a small number of times. J is TRBJ2-3 and V is TRBV5-1; TRBD2 might be the D (5 bases). Germline CDR1 is SGHRS and CDR2 is YFSETQ. V lost 2 bases and J lost 4, with 17 bases in between. The CDR3 length is 16 residues. The CDR3 here is CASSFGAFGNADTQYF. The DNA of the CDR3 is TGCGCCAGCAGCTTCGGTGCGTTCGGGAACGCAGATACGCAGTATTTT. Full variable domain (rest looked up from reference TRBV5-1 and TRBJ2-3): KAGVTQTPRYLIKTRGQQVTLSCSPISGHRSVSWYQQTPGQGLQFLFEYFSETQRNKGNFPGRFSGRQFSNSRSEMNVSTLELGDSALYLCASSFGAFGNADTQYFGPGTRLTVL.

The chain has TRBV6-1 and TRBJ2-2; D might be TRBD1 (6 bases). Looked up from germline, CDR1 is MNHNS and CDR2 is SASEGT. The CDR3 is 15 residues long. Trimming shortened V by 7 bases and J by 0 bases, and 12 bases separated the two germline ends. The CDR3 protein is CASTGQRTNTGELFF. In DNA, the CDR3 is TGTGCCAGCACCGGACAGAGAACGAACACCGGGGAGCTGTTTTTT.

The rearrangement uses TRBV14 and TRBJ1-6; TRBD1 agrees at 7 bases. The CDR3 loop spans 14 amino acids. V shed 4 bases and J 7 bases; nucleotides not matched to a gene: 4. CDR1 and CDR2 (germline): SGHDN, FVKESK. The CDR3 is CASSLGTANSPLHF. CDR3 nucleotide sequence: TGTGCCAGCAGCCTCGGGACAGCCAATTCACCCCTCCACTTT.

The chain couples TRBV6-1 to TRBJ2-2; 7 bases line up with TRBD1. V shed 5 bases and J 0 bases; nucleotides not matched to a gene: 3. Germline V gene sequence: CDR1 MNHNS, CDR2 SASEGT. This CDR3 is built from 15 residues. CDR3 amino acids: CASSTDRANTGELFF. The CDR3 coding sequence is TGTGCCAGCAGTACCGACAGGGCGAACACCGGGGAGCTGTTTTTT.

The chain employs TRBV11-2 and TRBJ2-7, with 8 nucleotides matching TRBD1. CDR3 length: 16 residues. The trim removed 0 bases at V and 5 bases at J, leaving 9 bases unmatched. Germline-derived CDR1 and CDR2 are SGHAT and FQNNGV. CDR3 in DNA: TGTGCCAGCAGCTTAGAACTTAAAGGACAGGGCCACGAGCAGTACTTC. It encodes CASSLELKGQGHEQYF.

The V and J genes are TRBV27 and TRBJ2-7; TRBD1 matches 9 bases. The germline gives CDR1 MNHEY, CDR2 SMNVEV (reference sequence). The CDR3 totals 15 residues. With V trimmed by 0 bases and J by 7 bases, 7 bases remained unmatched. The chain's CDR3 is CASSLSGTGWYEQYF. The CDR3 DNA sequence: TGTGCCAGCAGTTTATCAGGGACAGGGTGGTATGAGCAGTACTTC.

This clone occurred a few times. The chain uses TRBV7-9 and TRBJ2-7; D possibly corresponds to TRBD2 (7 bases). From germline, CDR1 is SEHNR and CDR2 FQNEAQ (reference sequence). This CDR3 has 14 amino acids. With 5 bases removed from V and 2 bases from J, the gap between germline ends came to 13 bases. The CDR3 DNA is TGTGCCAGCAGCCCCGCCGGGGGGCCCTACGAGCAGTACTTC. This sequence encodes CASSPAGGPYEQYF.

The chain is built from TRBV27 and TRBJ2-1, with 14 bases matching TRBD2. Germline assignment: CDR1 MNHEY and CDR2 SMNVEV (reference sequence). This CDR3 contains 17 residues. Trimming cost V 8 bases and J 1 base; bases outside gene matches: 7. Written as DNA, the CDR3 is TGTGCCAGCCGGACTAGCGGGAGGTTAACGTCCTACAATGAGCAGTTCTTC. Translated: CASRTSGRLTSYNEQFF.

The genes are TRBV4-3 and TRBJ2-5; a weak D match, TRBD2 (7 bases). Germline V gives CDR1 LGHNA, CDR2 YSLEER. This CDR3 spans 15 amino acids. Trimming pared 4 bases from V and 5 bases from J, leaving 17 bases between. CDR3 region: CASSPRGSGGETQYF. The CDR3 coding sequence is TGCGCCAGCAGCCCTAGAGGCTCGGGGGGCGAGACCCAGTACTTC.

The chain couples TRBV5-6 to TRBJ2-3; 7 bases are a match to TRBD1. The CDR3 has 15 residues. After removal of 0 bases from V and 2 bases from J, the junction contained 3 bases not matched to a gene. CDR1 is SGHDT and CDR2 is YYEEEE in the germline V gene. The CDR3: CASSLGQGVTDTQYF. For the CDR3, the DNA is TGTGCCAGCAGCTTGGGACAGGGAGTCACAGATACGCAGTATTTT.

In regard to this clone: Sequence at one end of the junction differs from germline and may be a read error. The V gene is TRBV29-1, the J gene TRBJ1-2, with a weak D call TRBD1 (6 bases). The germline CDR1 and CDR2 sequences are SQVTM and ANQGSEA. The CDR3 has 11 amino acids. CDR3 residues: CSVGTPPSWAF. The CDR3 DNA follows: TGCAGCGTAGGGACACCTCCTAGCTGGGCCTTC.

The chain couples TRBV18 to TRBJ1-1; possibly TRBD1 for D (5 bases). V was shortened by 4 bases and J by 1 base, with 7 bases between the two germline ends. Germline values: CDR1 KGHSH, CDR2 LQKENI. The CDR3 length is 13 residues. Here the CDR3 DNA reads TGTGCCAGCTCACAGACAGAGAACACTGAAGCTTTCTTT. Protein: CASSQTENTEAFF. Supplemented by reference TRBV18 and TRBJ1-1, the full variable domain reads NAGVMQNPRHLVRRRGQEARLRCSPMKGHSHVYWYRQLPEEGLKFMVYLQKENIIDESGMPKERFSAEFPKEGPSILRIQQVVRGDSAAYFCASSQTENTEAFFGQGTRLTVV.

The J gene is TRBJ1-4, the V gene TRBV4-1; D perhaps matches TRBD1 (6 bases). CDR1 MGHRA and CDR2 YSYEKL come from the germline V gene. V lost 2 bases and J lost 4, with 20 bases in between. The CDR3 consists of 18 residues. The CDR3 coding sequence is TGCGCCAGCAGCCAACTGTATCGTAGGGGGACCTTTAATGAAAAACTGTTTTTT. The encoded protein is CASSQLYRRGTFNEKLFF.

The chain couples TRBV18 to TRBJ2-2, with a possible D match to TRBD1 (5 bases). Germline CDR1 reads KGHSH; CDR2 reads LQKENI. The CDR3 contains 16 residues. V was pared by 2 bases and J by 0 bases, with 10 bases between. The CDR3 is CASSPWSRANTGELFF. The DNA for the CDR3 is TGTGCCAGCTCACCATGGAGCAGGGCGAACACCGGGGAGCTGTTTTTT.

This chain links TRBV11-1 with TRBJ2-2; D uncertain. V was shortened by 5 bases and J by 7 bases, with 11 bases between the two germline ends. This CDR3 is built from 13 residues. Germline-derived CDR1 and CDR2 are SGHAT and FQDESV (reference sequence). The CDR3, as DNA: TGTGCCAGCAGCACGGTAGTAGACGGGGAGCTGTTTTTT. As protein: CASSTVVDGELFF.

The chain employs TRBV6-4 and TRBJ2-7; the D gene is possibly TRBD2 (5 bases). Trimming stripped 4 bases from V and 2 bases from J, with 12 bases between. The CDR3 runs to 14 residues. CDR1 and CDR2 from the germline V gene are MRHNA and SNTAGT. CDR3 nucleotides: TGTGCCAGCAGTGTCAGCGCGGGTCCCTACGAGCAGTACTTC. Its protein product is CASSVSAGPYEQYF.

The gene calls are TRBV15 and TRBJ2-7, with 9 bases lining up with TRBD1. The length of the CDR3 is 16 residues. The ends lost 2 bases at V and 4 bases at J; junction bases unmatched: 9. Germline CDR1 is LNHNV and CDR2 is YYDKDF (reference sequence). This CDR3 is CATSRFSDRGDYEQYF. The CDR3 DNA is TGTGCCACCAGCAGATTCTCCGACAGGGGGGATTACGAGCAGTACTTC.

This clone occurred a few times. The chain couples TRBV4-1 to TRBJ2-2; 9 bases match TRBD2. Germline-derived CDR1 and CDR2 are MGHRA and YSYEKL. The length of the CDR3 is 14 residues. J gave up 7 bases and V 2 bases, and 2 bases lay outside the gene matches. The CDR3 loop is CASSQRLAVGELFF. The CDR3 DNA sequence: TGCGCCAGCAGCCAACGACTAGCGGTCGGGGAGCTGTTTTTT.

The genes are TRBV7-8 and TRBJ2-5, with a weak D call TRBD2 (5 bases). CDR1 SGHVS and CDR2 FQNEAQ come from the germline V gene. Trimming shortened V by 4 bases and J by 5 bases, and 14 bases separated the two germline ends. The CDR3 runs 14 residues. The CDR3: CASSWEIPGETQYF. In DNA, the CDR3 is TGTGCCAGCAGCTGGGAGATTCCGGGGGAGACCCAGTACTTC.

V gene TRBV7-3 combines with J gene TRBJ2-1, with 10 bases that match TRBD2. The CDR3 has 13 residues. V trimming: 6 bases; J trimming: 7 bases; junction bases outside the gene matches: 3. CDR1 is SGHTA, CDR2 FQGTGA, per germline. CDR3 sequence reads: CASRDSGGNEQFF. The CDR3 DNA reads TGTGCCAGCAGAGATAGCGGGGGGAATGAGCAGTTCTTC.

The chain couples TRBV29-1 to TRBJ2-7, with no clear D. The CDR3 totals 11 residues. Germline V gene lookup returns CDR1 SQVTM and CDR2 ANQGSEA. Trimming removed 2 bases at V and 7 bases at J, with 9 bases between. This CDR3 reads CSVESQDEQYF. Here the CDR3 DNA reads TGCAGCGTTGAATCGCAGGATGAGCAGTACTTC.

V usage is TRBV5-4 and J usage is TRBJ2-2, with TRBD2 identical over 7 bases. Germline CDR1 reads SGHNT; CDR2 reads YYREEE (reference sequence). V trimming: 2 bases; J trimming: 6 bases; junction bases outside the gene matches: 7. The CDR3 spans 15 residues. The CDR3 reads CASSFGLGGSGELFF. CDR3 nucleotides: TGTGCCAGCAGCTTTGGACTAGGAGGGTCCGGGGAGCTGTTTTTT.

The CDR3 DNA reads as TGTGCCAGCAGTCCCCCCGGACATGTGAACACTGAAGCTTTCTTT. This codes for CASSPPGHVNTEAFF. J is TRBJ1-1 and V is TRBV28; TRBD1 is a possible D gene (5 bases). Per germline, CDR1 MDHEN and CDR2 SYDVKM. V lost 5 bases, J lost 0 bases, and 13 bases lay in between. CDR3 size: 15 residues. Complete variable domain (other parts from reference TRBV28 and TRBJ1-1): DVKVTQSSRYLVKRTGEKVFLECVQDMDHENMFWYRQDPGLGLRLIYFSYDVKMKEKGDIPEGYSVSREKKERFSLILESASTNQTSMYLCASSPPGHVNTEAFFGQGTRLTVV.

The CDR3 region has the DNA TGCGCCAGCAGCACCGGCGAGGGGGCGTCAGATACGCAGTATTTT. It yields the protein CASSTGEGASDTQYF. The gene calls are TRBV5-1 and TRBJ2-3, with 7 bases lining up with TRBD1. The CDR3 is 15 residues long. V lost 4 bases to trimming and J lost 4 bases; unmatched junction nucleotides: 9. Germline assignment: CDR1 SGHRS and CDR2 YFSETQ.

V and J are TRBV10-1 and TRBJ2-7, with TRBD1 identical over 10 bases. V lost 5 bases, J lost 2 bases, and 12 bases stayed unmatched. The length of the CDR3 is 17 residues. Germline V gene sequence: CDR1 WNHNN, CDR2 SYGVQD (reference sequence). This CDR3 is CASSFRPGQGPTYEQYF. CDR3 DNA sequence: TGCGCCAGCAGTTTTCGCCCGGGACAGGGGCCCACCTACGAGCAGTACTTC.

The sample holds a few counts of this clone. The gene calls are TRBV2 and TRBJ2-7, with a weak D call TRBD1 (6 bases). The CDR3 runs 12 residues. Per the germline V gene, CDR1 is SNHLY and CDR2 is FYNNEI. CDR3 sequence: CSAADRTYEQYF. CDR3 DNA sequence: TGTTCAGCCGCGGACAGAACCTACGAGCAGTACTTC.

The chain joins TRBV5-5 to TRBJ2-6; D is perhaps TRBD1 (6 bases). V gave up 2 bases and J gave up 2 bases, with 8 bases separating them. The CDR3 loop spans 15 amino acids. Germline CDR1 reads SGHKS; CDR2 reads YYEKEE (reference sequence). CDR3: CASSFRGPGANVLTF. The CDR3 coding sequence is TGTGCCAGCAGCTTCAGGGGCCCTGGGGCCAACGTCCTGACTTTC.

The V and J genes are TRBV5-1 and TRBJ2-7, with TRBD1 matching over 8 bases. The CDR3 consists of 14 residues. The junction had 2 bases not matched to a gene; V was cut back by 0 bases and J by 3 bases. Germline values: CDR1 SGHRS, CDR2 YFSETQ. The chain's CDR3 is CASSLGQGLYEQYF. For the CDR3, the DNA is TGCGCCAGCAGCTTGGGACAGGGGCTCTACGAGCAGTACTTC.

V is TRBV5-1 and J is TRBJ2-3; tentative D call: TRBD2 (6 bases). CDR1 and CDR2 from the germline V gene are SGHRS and YFSETQ. This CDR3 comprises 15 residues. Trimming took 4 bases from V and 5 from J, leaving 17 bases between them. As DNA, the CDR3 is TGCGCCAGCAGCCCGCGGGACTCAGGAGGAGATACGCAGTATTTT. Amino acid sequence: CASSPRDSGGDTQYF.

In this sample, this clone turned up a few times. The rearrangement uses TRBV19 and TRBJ2-7; D possibly corresponds to TRBD2 (5 bases). V lost 3 bases and J lost 6, with 12 bases in between. This CDR3 comprises 13 residues. Germline V gene sequence: CDR1 LNHDA, CDR2 SQIVND (reference sequence). Written as DNA, the CDR3 is TGTGCCAGTAGTATCAAGGTCCGGGGCGAGCAGTACTTC. Its translation is CASSIKVRGEQYF.